This is a list of T cell receptor beta chains from one sample in a study of blood T cell repertoires in COVID-19. Sequencing was performed with immunoSEQ multiplex PCR; in TCRdb, only in-frame clones are kept and a portion is missing. The sample carries about 220,000 clones, over 70% recorded once. Material for sequencing was peripheral blood. The receptors stem from a woman aged 50 to 60 with acute or convalescent COVID-19. Both conserved end residues are part of each CDR3. The D gene is left open where the match is weak. Clone size is not always given. Where it is, it says once, few, many or a class for expanded clones.

>TRBV4-2|-|-|TRBJ1-2
CASSQDSGQGGVLGYTF
TGTGCCAGCAGCCAAGATTCCGGTCAAGGCGGGGTGTTGGGCTACACCTTC
>TRBV28|-|-|TRBJ1-1
CASSNLSGRRPTEAFF
TGTGCCAGCAGTAATTTAAGCGGTCGACGGCCCACTGAAGCTTTCTTT
>TRBV7-2|-|many|TRBJ2-3
CASSLVRDTQYF
TGTGCCAGCAGCTTGGTACGGGATACGCAGTATTTT
>TRBV7-2|-|once|TRBJ2-1
CASSLDFHLLNEQFF
TGTGCCAGCAGCTTAGATTTTCACCTACTCAATGAGCAGTTCTTC
>TRBV6-1|-|-|TRBJ2-6
CASSVGTSSGANVLTF
TGTGCCAGCAGTGTCGGGACTTCTTCTGGGGCCAACGTCCTGACTTTC
>TRBV18|-|-|TRBJ2-2
CASSPQAGWTGELFF
TGTGCCAGCTCACCTCAGGCAGGGTGGACCGGGGAGCTGTTTTTT
>TRBV7-6|-|-|TRBJ2-3
CASSSSPSPADTQYF
TGTGCCAGCAGCTCCTCACCAAGCCCCGCAGATACGCAGTATTTT
>TRBV5-1|-|once|TRBJ1-4
CASSLAAREKLFF
TGCGCCAGCAGCTTGGCCGCCCGGGAAAAACTGTTTTTT
>TRBV5-1|TRBD1|-|TRBJ1-5
CASSLEGQGNQPQHF
TGCGCCAGCAGCTTGGAGGGACAGGGTAATCAGCCCCAGCATTTT
>TRBV5-6|-|few|TRBJ1-2
CASSRLGGSGYTF
TGTGCCAGCAGCCGCCTCGGGGGATCTGGCTACACCTTC
>TRBV5-1|TRBD2|-|TRBJ2-7
CASSFGTSGSWGEQYF
TGCGCCAGCAGTTTTGGGACTAGCGGGAGTTGGGGCGAGCAGTACTTC
>TRBV7-9|TRBD1|-|TRBJ2-2
CASRRQGVNTGELFF
TGTGCCAGCAGACGACAGGGGGTAAACACCGGGGAGCTGTTTTTT
>TRBV6-5|TRBD1|-|TRBJ2-1
CASSQQGVPTNEQFF
TGTGCCAGCAGCCAACAGGGGGTCCCCACCAATGAGCAGTTCTTC
>TRBV20-1|-|-|TRBJ1-5
CSASRQINQPQHF
TGCAGTGCTAGTAGACAGATCAATCAGCCCCAGCATTTT
>TRBV27|-|few|TRBJ1-2
CASSLAGYGYTF
TGTGCCAGCAGTTTAGCGGGGTATGGCTACACCTTC
>TRBV2|-|once|TRBJ1-1
CASSENGGVNTEAFF
TGTGCCAGCAGTGAAAACGGCGGAGTGAACACTGAAGCTTTCTTT
>TRBV5-1|TRBD2|few|TRBJ2-7
CASKSSGDYEQYF
TGCGCCAGCAAAAGTAGCGGGGACTACGAGCAGTACTTC
>TRBV27|TRBD1|-|TRBJ1-2
CASSKQGAPGYTF
TGTGCCAGCAGCAAACAGGGGGCGCCTGGCTACACCTTC
>TRBV7-3|-|-|TRBJ1-2
CAGTGNICYGYTF
TGTGCCGGTACAGGGAATATCTGCTATGGCTACACCTTC
>TRBV3-1/TRBV3-2|TRBD1|-|TRBJ1-1
CASSRGQGVFF
TGTGCCAGCAGCCGCGGACAGGGAGTTTTCTTT
>TRBV7-9|TRBD1|-|TRBJ2-7
CASSYADDRAYEQYF
TGTGCCAGCAGCTACGCCGACGACAGGGCCTACGAGCAGTACTTC
>TRBV20-1|TRBD2|few|TRBJ2-7
CSASNPGGGSYEQYF
TGCAGTGCTAGTAACCCGGGAGGAGGGTCCTACGAGCAGTACTTC
>TRBV7-6|-|-|TRBJ2-2
CASTPRADTGELFF
TGTGCCAGCACTCCCAGGGCGGACACCGGGGAGCTGTTTTTT